This T cell receptor beta chain was profiled in a study of vaccination and CD4 T cells after COVID-19. Findings of the study overall: The authors studied relatively few convalescent patients and analyzed no early post-infection timepoints.

Treatment noted: roughly nine-day PBMC culture with coronavirus spike peptide pools or control peptides (ViraFEST assay). Oncomine TCR Beta short-read sequencing was applied to DNA from cultured CD4+ T cells. TCRdb independently ran MiXCR on the PCR reads; one entry per CDR3 protein. The repertoire holds roughly 13,000 distinct CDR3 sequences, about 24% seen once, with roughly a sixth in the top ten. The CDR3 runs 15 residues. V was trimmed by 6 bases and J by 0 bases, leaving 15 bases between them. CDR1 and CDR2 from the germline V gene are MNHEY and SMNVEV (reference sequence). This clonotype has a handful of counts. The antigen is undetermined.

The chain uses TRBV27 and TRBJ2-7; a weak D match, TRBD2 (6 bases). The sequencing used CD4+ T cells from blood, cultured in vitro, collected after SARS-CoV-2 vaccination. The clonotype comes from a human donor who had recovered from COVID-19. CDR3 amino acids: CASSPGVGSSYEQYF. The CDR3 DNA reads TGTGCCAGCAGCCCGGGGGTGGGAAGCTCCTACGAGCAGTACTTC.